These T cell receptor beta chains were read from a single sample in a study of blood T cell repertoires in COVID-19. TCRdb keeps only in-frame clones here, not all; method: immunoSEQ multiplex PCR. The sample records 250,000 to 350,000 clones, 85% to 90% being singletons. Sequenced material: PBMCs or T cells enriched from blood (not recorded which). The receptors originated from a woman aged 18-30 years who had recovered from COVID-19. Both conserved end residues are part of each CDR3. Each record gives: J gene, D gene, V gene, CDR3 protein. The D gene is left open where the match is weak.

>TRBJ2-3|NA|TRBV30
CAWGPSTDTQYF
>TRBJ1-2|NA|TRBV5-4
CASSFSQGRGSSYTF
>TRBJ2-3|TRBD2|TRBV6-4
CASSRLAGDTDTQYF
>TRBJ1-2|TRBD1|TRBV6-5
CASSYGGQFGYTF
>TRBJ1-1|NA|TRBV12-3/TRBV12-4
CASSLERRTEAFF
>TRBJ1-4|NA|TRBV5-8
CASSSRLLRAVNEKLFF
>TRBJ2-3|NA|TRBV9
CASSVGVGRTDTQYF
>TRBJ1-2|TRBD1|TRBV18
CASSQQTGGFNYGYTF
>TRBJ2-1|NA|TRBV29-1
CSVDSYNEQFF
>TRBJ1-1|NA|TRBV18
CASSPGRGISLNTEAFF
>TRBJ1-1|NA|TRBV29-1
CSALWGGNTEAFF
>TRBJ1-6|NA|TRBV28
CASSFVPYVNSPLHF
>TRBJ1-2|TRBD1|TRBV19
CASRQGEQAYGYTF
>TRBJ1-6|TRBD1|TRBV5-5
CASSLAGTEASPLHF
>TRBJ2-1|TRBD2|TRBV27
CASSFIGRAHNEQFF
>TRBJ1-1|TRBD1|TRBV18
CASSPPMGRDRNTEAFF
>TRBJ2-6|NA|TRBV6-1
CASSEFWRPLSGANVLTF
>TRBJ1-2|NA|TRBV13
CASSLGTGNYGYTF
>TRBJ1-5|TRBD1|TRBV28
CASSSTGGSNQPQHF
>TRBJ2-3|TRBD2|TRBV7-6
CASSLGGGAADTQYF
>TRBJ1-6|TRBD1|TRBV7-9
CASSPTFYRTGESEALHF
>TRBJ1-1|NA|TRBV12-3/TRBV12-4
CASSFGGPTEAFF
>TRBJ1-1|TRBD1|TRBV5-1
CASSLMTGRNTEAFF
>TRBJ1-6|NA|TRBV7-9
CASSLPDSPLHF
>TRBJ1-5|TRBD1|TRBV18
CASSPQGDQPQHF
>TRBJ1-1|TRBD1|TRBV6-5
CASSRGGMDAEAFF
>TRBJ1-1|NA|TRBV7-9
CASSQMGRSSEAFF
>TRBJ1-1|NA|TRBV2
CASSRRGGGRGENTEAFF
>TRBJ1-5|TRBD1|TRBV7-9
CASSFGQGADQPQHF
>TRBJ2-1|NA|TRBV5-1
CASSLRSGRGSYNEQFF
>TRBJ2-1|TRBD2|TRBV10-3
CAISEIPAGGSYNEQFF
>TRBJ1-1|TRBD1|TRBV18
CASSPVEGADTEAFF
>TRBJ1-5|NA|TRBV30
CAWSVSGGQPQHF
>TRBJ2-6|NA|TRBV5-4
CASRTGISDSGANVLTF
>TRBJ2-1|NA|TRBV18
CASSPPQGRHNNEQFF
>TRBJ2-7|NA|TRBV15
CATSRDPSYEQYF
>TRBJ1-2|NA|TRBV30
CAWSGGARGYTF
>TRBJ1-2|NA|TRBV19
CASRGAGTGKINYGYTF
>TRBJ2-7|NA|TRBV18
CASSLSGLTYEQYF
>TRBJ2-2|TRBD1|TRBV27
CASRRTGETGELFF
>TRBJ2-5|NA|TRBV7-9
CASSLTPRETQYF
>TRBJ2-2|NA|TRBV14
CASSPDSQVGELFF
>TRBJ1-2|TRBD1|TRBV10-3
CAISATQGANSGYTF
>TRBJ2-1|TRBD1|TRBV7-3
CASSQGQGVWNEQFF
>TRBJ1-1|TRBD1|TRBV7-9
CASSLGQRYTEAFF
>TRBJ1-2|NA|TRBV11-2
CASSLASGVGYGYTF
>TRBJ1-3|NA|TRBV2
CASTPGQSGNTIYF
>TRBJ1-2|NA|TRBV19
CASSRGPYGYTF
>TRBJ2-1|TRBD2|TRBV9
CASSPLGGLADNEQFF
>TRBJ1-5|TRBD1|TRBV5-3
CARSPWTGVQPQHF